These T cell receptor beta chains were read from a single sample in a study of T-cell memory formation after mild COVID-19. A single record per CDR3 protein comes from TCRdb applying MiXCR to the 5' RACE reads. The table lists hundreds of thousands of distinct CDR3 sequences, approximately 15% of them singletons. What was sequenced was PBMCs or a T cell subset sorted from them (not recorded which). These receptors were collected from a man younger than 35 who had mild COVID-19 (a few samples of this study predate the infection). Cell type and time point are not known. Both conserved end residues are trimmed from each CDR3. The order of the fields is V gene, J gene, D gene, CDR3 protein. A D gene is named only where the DNA matches it firmly.

V gene: TRBV12-3/TRBV12-4
J gene: TRBJ2-2
D gene: .
CDR3 protein: ASSLHREGSGELF

V gene: TRBV10-3
J gene: TRBJ2-6
D gene: .
CDR3 protein: AISEGAGANVLT

V gene: TRBV5-1
J gene: TRBJ1-1
D gene: .
CDR3 protein: ASRVVAGDEAF

V gene: TRBV7-9
J gene: TRBJ2-3
D gene: TRBD2
CDR3 protein: ASSFTSGGAGDTQY

V gene: TRBV18
J gene: TRBJ1-6
D gene: .
CDR3 protein: ASSPDGLSPLH

V gene: TRBV7-2
J gene: TRBJ2-7
D gene: TRBD1
CDR3 protein: ASSFLRGTGTNEQY

V gene: TRBV7-6
J gene: TRBJ2-5
D gene: .
CDR3 protein: ASSLLGQGGETQY

V gene: TRBV7-2
J gene: TRBJ2-1
D gene: .
CDR3 protein: ASSLAGTLWRNEQF

V gene: TRBV6-1
J gene: TRBJ1-5
D gene: .
CDR3 protein: ASRTDSHIYSNQPQH

V gene: TRBV6-6
J gene: TRBJ2-1
D gene: TRBD1
CDR3 protein: ASSSGNRGSTNEQF

V gene: TRBV4-3
J gene: TRBJ1-1
D gene: .
CDR3 protein: ASSQVRGRHTEAF

V gene: TRBV27
J gene: TRBJ2-7
D gene: .
CDR3 protein: ASSLVRQGSEQY

V gene: TRBV6-6
J gene: TRBJ2-5
D gene: TRBD1
CDR3 protein: ASSVSGTGNDETQY

V gene: TRBV12-3/TRBV12-4
J gene: TRBJ1-5
D gene: .
CDR3 protein: ASSSPPGQLSDGNQPQH

V gene: TRBV7-9
J gene: TRBJ2-3
D gene: .
CDR3 protein: ASSFDLGARTDTQY

V gene: TRBV5-6
J gene: TRBJ2-1
D gene: TRBD1
CDR3 protein: ASRPQGVTYNEQF

V gene: TRBV27
J gene: TRBJ2-3
D gene: .
CDR3 protein: ASSLSVGRTDTQY

V gene: TRBV7-2
J gene: TRBJ2-1
D gene: .
CDR3 protein: ASSLAYGTGNEQF

V gene: TRBV5-1
J gene: TRBJ2-7
D gene: TRBD2
CDR3 protein: ASSLDRHVGREQY

V gene: TRBV3-1
J gene: TRBJ1-1
D gene: TRBD1
CDR3 protein: ASSGQGVGTEAF

V gene: TRBV5-4
J gene: TRBJ2-1
D gene: .
CDR3 protein: ASSTPDRYNEQF

V gene: TRBV29-1
J gene: TRBJ2-3
D gene: TRBD2
CDR3 protein: SVEEAGADTQY

V gene: TRBV20-1
J gene: TRBJ2-5
D gene: TRBD1
CDR3 protein: SARNPGQGIETQY

V gene: TRBV5-1
J gene: TRBJ2-1
D gene: TRBD2
CDR3 protein: ASTMTGGTISEQF

V gene: TRBV7-9
J gene: TRBJ2-7
D gene: TRBD1
CDR3 protein: ASSLAHSTGNEQY

V gene: TRBV3-1
J gene: TRBJ2-2
D gene: .
CDR3 protein: ASSRQGELF

V gene: TRBV11-2
J gene: TRBJ2-3
D gene: TRBD1
CDR3 protein: ASSLDGLGTVGRTDTQY

V gene: TRBV12-3/TRBV12-4
J gene: TRBJ2-1
D gene: .
CDR3 protein: ASRPGGPLNEQF

V gene: TRBV5-1
J gene: TRBJ1-2
D gene: .
CDR3 protein: ASSLGGTGPSGYT

V gene: TRBV5-4
J gene: TRBJ2-6
D gene: TRBD2
CDR3 protein: ASSGGGVSSGANVLT

V gene: TRBV27
J gene: TRBJ1-3
D gene: .
CDR3 protein: ASSQYGRSGNTIY

V gene: TRBV6-5
J gene: TRBJ2-5
D gene: .
CDR3 protein: ASSYSAGQETQY

V gene: TRBV29-1
J gene: TRBJ1-3
D gene: .
CDR3 protein: SVDRDYSGNTIY

V gene: TRBV20-1
J gene: TRBJ2-5
D gene: .
CDR3 protein: SARGGGSGETQY

V gene: TRBV7-3
J gene: TRBJ2-3
D gene: TRBD2
CDR3 protein: ASSLGPPGLGLDTQY

V gene: TRBV5-1
J gene: TRBJ2-7
D gene: TRBD1
CDR3 protein: ASSKGTVYEQY

V gene: TRBV7-2
J gene: TRBJ2-2
D gene: TRBD2
CDR3 protein: ASSLVAGVSTGELF

V gene: TRBV7-2
J gene: TRBJ2-1
D gene: TRBD2
CDR3 protein: ASSPPLAGIGNEQF

V gene: TRBV4-3
J gene: TRBJ1-1
D gene: .
CDR3 protein: ASSQGHLTEAF

V gene: TRBV4-3
J gene: TRBJ1-3
D gene: .
CDR3 protein: ASSQDFSGDGNTIY

V gene: TRBV5-6
J gene: TRBJ1-1
D gene: TRBD1
CDR3 protein: ASSLKLTGTGSTEAF

V gene: TRBV18
J gene: TRBJ2-7
D gene: .
CDR3 protein: ASSPGGHSYEQY